These 19 T cell receptor beta chains were all obtained from the same sample, sequenced in a study of T-cell memory formation after mild COVID-19. TCRdb itself ran the 5' RACE reads through MiXCR, one entry per CDR3 protein. The sample lists a few hundred thousand distinct CDR3 sequences; 21% were seen once. Sequencing was done on a sample of PBMCs or a T cell subset sorted from them (not recorded which). These receptors came from an adult woman who had mild COVID-19 (a few samples of this study predate the infection). Cell type and time point are not known.

The chain combines TRBV29-1 with TRBJ2-2; TRBD1 aligns across 11 bases. CDR3 length: 14 amino acids. Unmatched junction bases numbered 8, after V lost 6 bases and J lost 8 bases. Germline CDR1 and CDR2: SQVTM and ANQGSEA. CDR3 sequence: CSVKRDRGKGELFF. The CDR3 DNA sequence: TGCAGCGTCAAAAGGGACAGGGGGAAGGGGGAGCTGTTTTTT.

This chain links TRBV12-3 or TRBV12-4 with TRBJ2-2; no definite D call. The CDR3 totals 14 residues. V dropped 2 bases and J dropped 3 bases, with 7 bases sitting between them. The CDR3 protein is CASSLSVYTGELFF. CDR3 DNA: TGTGCCAGCAGTTTAAGCGTATACACCGGGGAGCTGTTTTTT.

This chain connects TRBV10-3 to TRBJ2-3; 8 bases match TRBD1. The germline V gene encodes CDR1 ENHRY and CDR2 SYGVKD. CDR3 length: 15 amino acids. The V gene end was trimmed by 0 bases and the J gene end by 3 bases; junction bases not matched to a gene: 2. The CDR3 nucleotides read TGTGCCATCAGTGAGTCGAGACAGGGGACAGATACGCAGTATTTT. It translates to CAISESRQGTDTQYF.

The V gene is TRBV6-5, the J gene TRBJ2-2; a weak D match, TRBD2 (6 bases). The length of the CDR3 is 15 residues. Germline-derived CDR1 and CDR2 are MNHEY and SVGAGI. The germline V and J ends were trimmed by 0 bases and 6 bases, with 11 bases remaining between them. Written as DNA, the CDR3 is TGTGCCAGCAGTTACTCCCAGGGAGGCGCCGGGGAGCTGTTTTTT. Its protein product is CASSYSQGGAGELFF.

In this sample, this clonotype turned up a few times. The chain couples TRBV5-1 to TRBJ2-1, with 7 bases that match TRBD2. CDR1 and CDR2 from the germline V gene are SGHRS and YFSETQ. The CDR3 spans 15 residues. The junction had 7 bases not matched to a gene; V was cut back by 4 bases and J by 3 bases. As DNA, the CDR3 is TGCGCCAGCAGCCCACTACAGCGGGACTACAATGAGCAGTTCTTC. Translated, it gives CASSPLQRDYNEQFF. The full variable domain, rest sourced from reference TRBV5-1 and TRBJ2-1, is KAGVTQTPRYLIKTRGQQVTLSCSPISGHRSVSWYQQTPGQGLQFLFEYFSETQRNKGNFPGRFSGRQFSNSRSEMNVSTLELGDSALYLCASSPLQRDYNEQFFGPGTRLTVL.

This clonotype has only a few counts. The chain has TRBV2 and TRBJ2-3, with D possibly matching TRBD2 (6 bases). The germline V and J ends were trimmed by 3 bases and 1 base, with 11 bases remaining between them. CDR3 length equals 15 residues. Germline V gives CDR1 SNHLY, CDR2 FYNNEI. The CDR3 DNA sequence: TGTGCCAGCAGTGAGAGCAGGGAGGGCACAGATACGCAGTATTTT. Protein sequence: CASSESREGTDTQYF.

This clonotype was found a few times. The rearrangement joins TRBV6-5 to TRBJ1-2; D is unresolved. The CDR3 has 12 amino acids. Germline-derived CDR1 and CDR2 are MNHEY and SVGAGI. V was pared by 2 bases and J by 2 bases, with 3 bases between. The CDR3 coding sequence is TGTGCCAGCAGTTACACCAACTATGGCTACACCTTC. This translates into CASSYTNYGYTF.

The chain links TRBV9 to TRBJ2-1, with TRBD2 as a possible D gene (6 bases). V was cut by 0 bases and J by 1 base, with 20 bases left in between. Germline CDR1 SGDLS, CDR2 YYNGEE. There are 19 residues in the CDR3. CDR3 bases: TGTGCCAGCAGCGTAGATCCCGCGCATAGCGGCCCATCCTACAATGAGCAGTTCTTC. As protein: CASSVDPAHSGPSYNEQFF.

J is TRBJ2-7 and V is TRBV20-1; D not certain. This CDR3 has 12 residues. Germline-derived CDR1 and CDR2 are DFQATT and SNEGSKA (reference sequence). The ends were cut back, 6 bases at V and 1 base at J, with 10 bases in the middle. CDR3 sequence: CSAKPTSYEQYF. The DNA for the CDR3 is TGCAGTGCCAAACCGACATCCTACGAGCAGTACTTC.

The sample holds a few counts of this clonotype. This rearrangement joins TRBV3-1 to TRBJ2-1; 13 bases agree with TRBD2. Germline V gene lookup returns CDR1 LGHDT and CDR2 YNNKEL (reference sequence). This CDR3 has 20 amino acids. The J segment lost 0 bases and the V segment lost 3 bases, leaving 11 bases of the junction unmatched. The CDR3 DNA follows: TGTGCCAGCAGCCACCTGACTAGCGGGGGGCCCCGAAGCTCCTACAATGAGCAGTTCTTC. This sequence encodes CASSHLTSGGPRSSYNEQFF.

This chain uses TRBV20-1 with TRBJ2-3; 7 bases agree with TRBD1. From germline, CDR1 is DFQATT and CDR2 SNEGSKA (reference sequence). This CDR3 contains 15 residues. Germline trimming cut 4 bases from V and 3 bases from J; bases unmatched to any gene: 10. CDR3 sequence: CSANRGGSRTDTQYF. The CDR3 region has the DNA TGCAGTGCTAACCGAGGGGGCTCTAGAACAGATACGCAGTATTTT.

Concerning this clonotype itself: A clone one base away is much larger, so this may be a read error. The chain has TRBV2 and TRBJ2-7; D perhaps matches TRBD1 (5 bases). The germline gives CDR1 SNHLY, CDR2 FYNNEI. The CDR3 length is 17 residues. The DNA of the CDR3 is TGTGCCGGCAGTGAAGCGCTTGCAGGGCCTAGGTCCTACGAGCAGTACTTC. It yields the protein CAGSEALAGPRSYEQYF.

The chain joins TRBV18 to TRBJ1-1; 10 bases agree with TRBD1. CDR3 length: 15 residues. The germline gives CDR1 KGHSH, CDR2 LQKENI. V lost 8 bases to trimming and J lost 1 base; unmatched junction nucleotides: 7. DNA of the CDR3: TGTGCCAGCGCCGGGACAGGGGCCCCGAACACTGAAGCTTTCTTT. This sequence encodes CASAGTGAPNTEAFF.

This clonotype was found a few times. The rearrangement uses TRBV12-3 or TRBV12-4 and TRBJ2-6; weak D call: TRBD2 (5 bases). V was pared by 8 bases and J by 3 bases, with 11 bases between. The CDR3 extends over 14 amino acids. This chain's CDR3 is CASLHGVGANVLTF. CDR3 sequence (DNA): TGTGCCAGCCTACACGGGGTTGGGGCCAACGTCCTGACTTTC.

In this sample, this clonotype turned up a few times. V and J are TRBV7-6 and TRBJ1-1; 9 bases agree with TRBD1. J lost 4 bases, V lost 4 bases, and 7 bases had no gene match. This CDR3 has 15 residues. Germline V lookup: CDR1 SGHVS, CDR2 FNYEAQ. In DNA form, the CDR3 reads TGTGCCAGCAGCTATGGACAGGGGCTGGGCACTGAAGCTTTCTTT. It codes for CASSYGQGLGTEAFF. Filled out from reference TRBV7-6 and TRBJ1-1, the complete variable domain reads GAGVSQSPRYKVTKRGQDVALRCDPISGHVSLYWYRQALGQGPEFLTYFNYEAQQDKSGLPNDRFSAERPEGSISTLTIQRTEQRDSAMYRCASSYGQGLGTEAFFGQGTRLTVV.

This clonotype was counted between two and nine times. The chain joins TRBV7-9 to TRBJ2-3; TRBD2 matches 9 bases. Germline assignment: CDR1 SEHNR and CDR2 FQNEAQ (reference sequence). The CDR3 has 16 residues. With 5 bases clipped from V and 2 bases from J, the junction kept 8 bases outside the gene matches. CDR3 coding DNA: TGTGCCAGCAGCCAGCTAGCGGGACCCCTCACAGATACGCAGTATTTT. Amino acids: CASSQLAGPLTDTQYF.

J is TRBJ2-7 and V is TRBV5-1; maybe TRBD1 (5 bases). Germline values: CDR1 SGHRS, CDR2 YFSETQ. The V end lost 0 bases, the J end lost 1 base, and 11 bases lay between the germline ends. The CDR3 loop spans 15 amino acids. CDR3 sequence: CASSLEVGPSYEQYF. The DNA for the CDR3 is TGCGCCAGCAGCTTGGAGGTGGGGCCGTCCTACGAGCAGTACTTC. Filled out from reference TRBV5-1 and TRBJ2-7, the complete variable domain reads KAGVTQTPRYLIKTRGQQVTLSCSPISGHRSVSWYQQTPGQGLQFLFEYFSETQRNKGNFPGRFSGRQFSNSRSEMNVSTLELGDSALYLCASSLEVGPSYEQYFGPGTRLTVT.

This clonotype was observed a few times. The chain employs TRBV12-3 or TRBV12-4 and TRBJ2-3, with D maybe TRBD2 (5 bases). There are 14 residues in the CDR3. V lost 4 bases and J lost 4, with 12 bases in between. CDR3 loop: CASSSGGPPDTQYF. The DNA for the CDR3 is TGTGCCAGCAGTTCCGGAGGCCCCCCAGATACGCAGTATTTT.

This chain connects TRBV29-1 to TRBJ2-3, with D hard to call. The CDR3 is 11 amino acids. In germline, CDR1 is SQVTM, CDR2 ANQGSEA. Trimming pared 5 bases from V and 5 bases from J, leaving 8 bases between. The CDR3 DNA follows: TGCAGCGTTCCCCATGGAGATACGCAGTATTTT. This translates into CSVPHGDTQYF.